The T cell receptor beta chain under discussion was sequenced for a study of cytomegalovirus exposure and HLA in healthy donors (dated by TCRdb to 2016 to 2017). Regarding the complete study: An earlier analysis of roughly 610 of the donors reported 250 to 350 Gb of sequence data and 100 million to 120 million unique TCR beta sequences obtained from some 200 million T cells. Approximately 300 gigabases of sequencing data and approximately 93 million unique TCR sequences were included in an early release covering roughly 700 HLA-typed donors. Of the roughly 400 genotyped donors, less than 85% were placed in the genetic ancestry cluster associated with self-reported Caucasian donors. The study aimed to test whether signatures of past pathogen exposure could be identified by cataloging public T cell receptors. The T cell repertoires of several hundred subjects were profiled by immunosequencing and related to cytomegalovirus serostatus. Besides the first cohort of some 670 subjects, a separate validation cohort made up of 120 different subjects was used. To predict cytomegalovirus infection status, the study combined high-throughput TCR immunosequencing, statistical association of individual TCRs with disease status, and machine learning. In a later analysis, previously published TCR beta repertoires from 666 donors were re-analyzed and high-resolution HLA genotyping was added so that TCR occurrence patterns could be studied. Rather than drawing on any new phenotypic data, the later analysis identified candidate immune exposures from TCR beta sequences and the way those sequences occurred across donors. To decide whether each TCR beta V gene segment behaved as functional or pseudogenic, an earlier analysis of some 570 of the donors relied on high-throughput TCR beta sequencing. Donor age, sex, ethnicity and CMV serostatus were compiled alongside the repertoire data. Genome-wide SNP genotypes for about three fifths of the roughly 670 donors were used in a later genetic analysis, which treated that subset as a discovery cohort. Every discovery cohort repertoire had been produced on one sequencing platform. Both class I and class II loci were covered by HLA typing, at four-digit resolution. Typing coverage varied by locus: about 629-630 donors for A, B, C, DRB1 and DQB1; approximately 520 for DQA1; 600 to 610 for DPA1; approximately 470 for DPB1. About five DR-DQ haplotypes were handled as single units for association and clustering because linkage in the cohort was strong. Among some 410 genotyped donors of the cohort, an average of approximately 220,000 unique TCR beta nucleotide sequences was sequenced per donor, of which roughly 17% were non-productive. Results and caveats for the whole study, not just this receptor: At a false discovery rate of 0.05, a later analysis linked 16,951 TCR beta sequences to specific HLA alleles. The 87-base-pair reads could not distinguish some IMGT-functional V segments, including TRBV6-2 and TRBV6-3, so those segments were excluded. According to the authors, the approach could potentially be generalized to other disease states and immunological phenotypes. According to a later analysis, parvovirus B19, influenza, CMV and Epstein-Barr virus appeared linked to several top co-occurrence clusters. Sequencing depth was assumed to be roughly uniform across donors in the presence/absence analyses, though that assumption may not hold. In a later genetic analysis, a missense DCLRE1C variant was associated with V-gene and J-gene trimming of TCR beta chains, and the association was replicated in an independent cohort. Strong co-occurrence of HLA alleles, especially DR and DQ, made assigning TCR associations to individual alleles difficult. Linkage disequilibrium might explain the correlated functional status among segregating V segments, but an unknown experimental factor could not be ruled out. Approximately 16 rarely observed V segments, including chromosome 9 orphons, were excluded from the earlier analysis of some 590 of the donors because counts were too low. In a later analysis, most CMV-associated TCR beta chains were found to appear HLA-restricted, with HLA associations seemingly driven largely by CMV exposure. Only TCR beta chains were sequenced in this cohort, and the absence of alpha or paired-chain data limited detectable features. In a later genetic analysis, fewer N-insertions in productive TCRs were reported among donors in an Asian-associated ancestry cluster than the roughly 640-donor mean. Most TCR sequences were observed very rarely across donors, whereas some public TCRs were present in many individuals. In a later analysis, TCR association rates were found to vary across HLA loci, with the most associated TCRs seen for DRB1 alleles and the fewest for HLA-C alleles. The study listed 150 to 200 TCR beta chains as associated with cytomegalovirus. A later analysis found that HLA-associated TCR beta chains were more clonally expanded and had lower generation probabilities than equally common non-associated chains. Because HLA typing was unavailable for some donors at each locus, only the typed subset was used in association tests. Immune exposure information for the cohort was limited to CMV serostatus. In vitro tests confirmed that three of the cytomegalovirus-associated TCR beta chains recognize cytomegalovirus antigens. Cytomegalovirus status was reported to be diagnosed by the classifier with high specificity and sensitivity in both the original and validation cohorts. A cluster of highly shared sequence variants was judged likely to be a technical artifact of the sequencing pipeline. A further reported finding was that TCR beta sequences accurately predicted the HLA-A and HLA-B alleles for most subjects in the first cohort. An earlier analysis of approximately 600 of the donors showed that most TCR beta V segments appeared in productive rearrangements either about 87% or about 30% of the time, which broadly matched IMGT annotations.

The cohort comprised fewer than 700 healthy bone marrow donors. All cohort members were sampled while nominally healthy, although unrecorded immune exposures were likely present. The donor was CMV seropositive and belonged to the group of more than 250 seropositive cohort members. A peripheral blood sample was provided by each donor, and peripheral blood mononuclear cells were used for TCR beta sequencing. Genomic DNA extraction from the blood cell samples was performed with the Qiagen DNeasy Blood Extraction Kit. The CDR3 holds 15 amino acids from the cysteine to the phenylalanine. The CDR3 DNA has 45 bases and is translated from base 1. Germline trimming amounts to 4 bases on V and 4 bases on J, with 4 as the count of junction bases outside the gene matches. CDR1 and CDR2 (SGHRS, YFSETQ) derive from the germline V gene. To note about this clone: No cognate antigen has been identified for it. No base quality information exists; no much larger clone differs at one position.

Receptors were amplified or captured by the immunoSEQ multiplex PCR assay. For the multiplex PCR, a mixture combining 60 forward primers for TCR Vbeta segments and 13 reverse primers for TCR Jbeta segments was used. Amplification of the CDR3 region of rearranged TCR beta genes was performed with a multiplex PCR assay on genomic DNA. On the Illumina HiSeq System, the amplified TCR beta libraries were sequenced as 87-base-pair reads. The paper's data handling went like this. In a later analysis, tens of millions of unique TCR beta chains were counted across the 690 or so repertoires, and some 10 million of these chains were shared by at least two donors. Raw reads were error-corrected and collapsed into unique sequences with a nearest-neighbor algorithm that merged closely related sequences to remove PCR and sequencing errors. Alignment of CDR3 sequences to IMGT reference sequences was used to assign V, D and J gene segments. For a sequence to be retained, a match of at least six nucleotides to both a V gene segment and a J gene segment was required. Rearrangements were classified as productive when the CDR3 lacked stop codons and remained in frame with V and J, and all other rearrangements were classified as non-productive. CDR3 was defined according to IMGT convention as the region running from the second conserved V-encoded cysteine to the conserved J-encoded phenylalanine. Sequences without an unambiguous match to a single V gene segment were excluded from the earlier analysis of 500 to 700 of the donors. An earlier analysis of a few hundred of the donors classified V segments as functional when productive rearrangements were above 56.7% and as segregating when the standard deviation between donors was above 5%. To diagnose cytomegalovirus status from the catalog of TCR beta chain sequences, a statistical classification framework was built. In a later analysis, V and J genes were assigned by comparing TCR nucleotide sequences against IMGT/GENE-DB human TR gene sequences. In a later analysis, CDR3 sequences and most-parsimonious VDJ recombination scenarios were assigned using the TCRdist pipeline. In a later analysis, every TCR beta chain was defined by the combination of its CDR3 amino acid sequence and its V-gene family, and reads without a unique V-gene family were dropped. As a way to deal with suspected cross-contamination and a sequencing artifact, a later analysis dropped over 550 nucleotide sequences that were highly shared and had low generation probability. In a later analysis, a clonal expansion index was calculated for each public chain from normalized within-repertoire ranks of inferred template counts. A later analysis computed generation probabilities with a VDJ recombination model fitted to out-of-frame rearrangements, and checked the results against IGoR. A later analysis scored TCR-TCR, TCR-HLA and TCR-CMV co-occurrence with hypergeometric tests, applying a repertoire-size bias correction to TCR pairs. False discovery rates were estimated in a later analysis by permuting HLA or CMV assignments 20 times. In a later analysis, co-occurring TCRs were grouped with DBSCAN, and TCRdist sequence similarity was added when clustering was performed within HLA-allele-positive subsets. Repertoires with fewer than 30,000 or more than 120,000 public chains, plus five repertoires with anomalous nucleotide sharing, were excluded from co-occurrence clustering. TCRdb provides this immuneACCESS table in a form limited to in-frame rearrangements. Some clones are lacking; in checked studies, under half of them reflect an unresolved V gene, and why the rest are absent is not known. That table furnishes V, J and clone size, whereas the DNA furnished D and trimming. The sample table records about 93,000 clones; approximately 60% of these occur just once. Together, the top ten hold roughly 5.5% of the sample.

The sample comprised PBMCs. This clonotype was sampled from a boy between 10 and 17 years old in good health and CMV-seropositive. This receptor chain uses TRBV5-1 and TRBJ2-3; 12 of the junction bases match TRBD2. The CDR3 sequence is CASSLRLAGADTQYF. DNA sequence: TGCGCCAGCAGCCTAAGACTAGCGGGAGCAGATACGCAGTATTTT.